This TCR beta chain was found in a study of graft-versus-host responses after intestinal transplantation. Whole-study context: The study gave all recipients anti-thymocyte globulin induction, then tacrolimus and steroids for approximately three years.

V lost 5 bases to trimming and J lost 0 bases, with 25 bases between them. Germline CDR1 GTSNPN, CDR2 SVGIG (reference sequence). This CDR3 is built from 18 residues. Study results and limitations: High graft-versus-host to host-versus-graft clonal ratios were seen in allografts of patients with graft-donor T cell macrochimerism.

With regard to this clone: Its antigen is still unknown.

Method: immunoSEQ multiplex PCR; TCRdb's copy keeps in-frame clones and lacks some. The sample includes roughly 29,000 clones, 85% to 95% of them seen just once. This receptor was identified in a human patient who received an intestinal transplant, so some T cells may come from the graft donor. The source material was PBMCs, sampled about 70 days after intestinal transplant. V and J are TRBV30 and TRBJ2-5; D gene ambiguous. CDR3 sequence (DNA): TGTGCCTGGGAGGACCCCACCCCTTCGTCCTTGTACCAAGAGACCCAGTACTTC. It translates to CAWEDPTPSSLYQETQYF. The variable domain in full, completed from reference TRBV30 and TRBJ2-5, reads SQTIHQWPATLVQPVGSPLSLECTVEGTSNPNLYWYRQAAGRGLQLLFYSVGIGQISSEVPQNLSASRPQDRQFILSSKKLLLSDSGFYLCAWEDPTPSSLYQETQYFGPGTRLLVL.